Here is one T cell receptor beta chain with its context. Its antigen is not known. This sample stems from a study of cytomegalovirus exposure and HLA in healthy donors. Notes on the study in general: Equally common other TCR beta chains were less clonally expanded than HLA-associated ones, a later analysis found.

Healthy donors of bone marrow made up the group. The PCR used 60 Vbeta and 13 Jbeta primers. Only in-frame clones appear in the TCRdb table, and some are missing; sequencing was by immunoSEQ multiplex PCR. The table has about 200,000 clones, roughly 85% seen once. The sample comprised PBMCs. This TCR derives from a man younger than 35 in good health and CMV-seronegative.

The CDR3 sequence: CASSPPTREGTGELFF. CDR3 DNA sequence: TGTGCCAGCTCACCTCCCACGAGGGAAGGCACCGGGGAGCTGTTTTTT. This chain uses TRBV18 with TRBJ2-2; D is perhaps TRBD2 (5 bases). This CDR3 spans 16 amino acids. The V and J ends lost 3 bases and 4 bases respectively, with 15 bases between them. Germline V gene lookup returns CDR1 KGHSH and CDR2 LQKENI.